These T cell receptor beta chains were read from a single sample in a study of blood T cell repertoires in COVID-19. This table comes from immunoSEQ multiplex PCR, and its TCRdb copy is limited to in-frame clones, with some not included. The profile shows 170,000 or so clones, more than 75% of them singletons. The sample was peripheral blood. Every receptor here comes from a man aged 55-75 years with COVID-19, enrolled during active disease. CDR3s include the opening cysteine and the closing phenylalanine or tryptophan. Each record gives: CDR3 protein, CDR3 DNA, V gene, J gene, D gene, clone size. D genes are given only for firm matches. Clone size is shown for a subset of rows, as once, few, many or a class of expanded clone.

CASSPGQGRSNQPQHF	TGTGCCAGCAGCCCCGGACAGGGTAGGTCTAATCAGCCCCAGCATTTT	TRBV9	TRBJ1-5	TRBD1	.
CASSPDQGYGYTF	TGTGCCAGCTCACCTGATCAGGGCTATGGCTACACCTTC	TRBV18	TRBJ1-2	.	.
CASGVAGTSGKNEQFF	TGTGCCAGCGGCGTAGCCGGGACTAGCGGGAAGAATGAGCAGTTCTTC	TRBV9	TRBJ2-1	TRBD2	.
CASSYLTGGVETQYF	TGTGCCAGCAGTTACCTGACAGGGGGTGTAGAGACCCAGTACTTC	TRBV6-5	TRBJ2-5	TRBD1	.
CASSTDSSNYGYTF	TGTGCCAGCAGTACGGACAGTTCTAACTATGGCTACACCTTC	TRBV25-1	TRBJ1-2	.	.
CASSSNPGNGYTF	TGTGCCAGCAGCTCTAATCCGGGGAATGGCTACACCTTC	TRBV7-2	TRBJ1-2	.	.
CASSDTGTGGPDTQYF	TGTGCCAGCAGTGATACCGGGACAGGGGGGCCAGATACGCAGTATTTT	TRBV6-4	TRBJ2-3	TRBD1	.
CASSLLGLAGEPYNEQFF	TGTGCCAGCAGCTTACTAGGACTAGCGGGGGAACCCTACAATGAGCAGTTCTTC	TRBV6-2/TRBV6-3	TRBJ2-1	TRBD2	.
CASGQNNQPQHF	TGTGCTAGTGGGCAGAACAATCAGCCCCAGCATTTT	TRBV12-5	TRBJ1-5	.	once
CASSRQGAAFGTEAFF	TGTGCCAGCAGCAGACAGGGGGCGGCCTTCGGAACTGAAGCTTTCTTT	TRBV6-2/TRBV6-3	TRBJ1-1	TRBD1	.
CAWSVTERTEAFF	TGTGCCTGGAGTGTGACAGAAAGGACTGAAGCTTTCTTT	TRBV30	TRBJ1-1	.	.